A single sample is the source of the 10 T cell receptor beta chains below, sequenced in a study of T-cell memory formation after mild COVID-19. MiXCR was run by TCRdb on the 5' RACE reads, yielding one entry per CDR3 protein. The sample lists about 350,000 distinct CDR3 sequences; roughly an eighth were seen once. Sequencing used PBMCs or a T cell subset sorted from them (not recorded which). The source is a man between 18 and 35 years old who had mild COVID-19 (a few samples of this study predate the infection). Cell type and time point are not known.

This clonotype came up many times. The chain links TRBV7-9 to TRBJ2-2; no firm D call. The V end lost 5 bases, the J end lost 5 bases, and 18 bases lay between the germline ends. Germline V gives CDR1 SEHNR, CDR2 FQNEAQ (reference sequence). The CDR3 totals 16 residues. The CDR3 region is CASSQPGQRTTGELFF. The CDR3 DNA sequence: TGTGCCAGCAGCCAACCAGGCCAGAGGACGACCGGGGAGCTGTTTTTT.

This clonotype occurred a few times. V usage is TRBV19 and J usage is TRBJ2-1, with 8 bases aligning to TRBD2. Unmatched junction bases numbered 7, after V lost 5 bases and J lost 10 bases. The CDR3 is 13 amino acids. Germline lookup yields CDR1 LNHDA and CDR2 SQIVND (reference sequence). CDR3 protein: CASSPGGAGEQFF. The CDR3 DNA is TGTGCCAGTAGTCCCGGGGGGGCTGGAGAGCAGTTCTTC.

In nucleotides, the CDR3 is TGTGCCAGCAGCCAAGATCGGGCGGGGGCTACAGATACGCAGTATTTT. Its protein product is CASSQDRAGATDTQYF. This chain joins TRBV4-2 and TRBJ2-3; tentatively, D is TRBD2 (7 bases). The CDR3 loop spans 16 amino acids. The germline V and J ends were trimmed by 0 bases and 3 bases, with 13 bases remaining between them. CDR1 is LGHNA, CDR2 YNFKEQ, per germline.

This clonotype was detected a few times. The chain carries TRBV15 and TRBJ2-6; 7 nucleotides line up with TRBD1. Trimming cost V 0 bases and J 0 bases; bases outside gene matches: 8. CDR1 is LNHNV, CDR2 YYDKDF, per germline (reference sequence). The CDR3 loop spans 19 amino acids. The CDR3 coding sequence is TGTGCCACCAGCAGAGATCTGACAGGGACCGACTCTGGGGCCAACGTCCTGACTTTC. The encoded protein is CATSRDLTGTDSGANVLTF.

A few counts support this clonotype. The chain combines TRBV7-2 with TRBJ2-5, with TRBD2 matching over 14 bases. This CDR3 is 16 amino acids long. Trimming took 2 bases from V and 5 from J; bases not matched to a gene: 4. Germline V gene lookup returns CDR1 SGHTA and CDR2 FQGNSA. Here the CDR3 reads CASSLRLAGGRETQYF. CDR3 DNA sequence: TGTGCCAGCAGCTTACGACTAGCGGGGGGGCGGGAGACCCAGTACTTC.

There are a few counts of this clonotype. The genes are TRBV29-1 and TRBJ2-7; 7 nucleotides agree with TRBD1. V trimming: 1 base; J trimming: 6 bases; junction bases outside the gene matches: 24. CDR3 length equals 19 residues. Germline lookup yields CDR1 SQVTM and CDR2 ANQGSEA. DNA for the CDR3: TGCAGCGTTGAAGGCCTCCCATCTGGATTGAACAGGGGCATGGGCGAGCAGTACTTC. Its translation: CSVEGLPSGLNRGMGEQYF.

This chain joins TRBV15 and TRBJ2-3; 9 nucleotides match TRBD2. The CDR3 is 13 residues long. V was pared by 8 bases and J by 2 bases, with 2 bases of the junction left unmatched. The germline gives CDR1 LNHNV, CDR2 YYDKDF (reference sequence). The CDR3 region has the DNA TGTGCCACCTCTAGCGGGGCCACAGATACGCAGTATTTT. It translates to CATSSGATDTQYF.

This clonotype showed up just a few times. V gene TRBV2 combines with J gene TRBJ2-1; 10 nucleotides agree with TRBD1. V gave up 7 bases and J gave up 7 bases; unmatched junction bases: 4. The germline gives CDR1 SNHLY, CDR2 FYNNEI. The CDR3 is 13 amino acids. CDR3 amino acids: CASNGQGVNEQFF. The CDR3 DNA is TGTGCCAGCAACGGACAGGGGGTAAATGAGCAGTTCTTC.

This clonotype was counted only a few times. V gene TRBV6-1 combines with J gene TRBJ1-5; TRBD1 is a possible D gene (6 bases). The CDR3 runs to 17 residues. Germline V gene lookup returns CDR1 MNHNS and CDR2 SASEGT. The ends were cut back, 1 base at V and 2 bases at J, with 15 bases in the middle. The CDR3 protein is CASSEVPRGVRNQPQHF. CDR3 coding DNA: TGTGCCAGCAGTGAAGTCCCCAGGGGTGTTCGCAATCAGCCCCAGCATTTT.

This clonotype was picked up a small number of times. The V gene is TRBV29-1, the J gene TRBJ2-1; D gene uncertain. Looked up from germline, CDR1 is SQVTM and CDR2 is ANQGSEA. V dropped 3 bases and J dropped 1 base, with 4 bases sitting between them. This CDR3 has 12 amino acids. CDR3 loop: CSVDGSYNEQFF. Written as DNA, the CDR3 is TGCAGCGTTGATGGGTCCTACAATGAGCAGTTCTTC.